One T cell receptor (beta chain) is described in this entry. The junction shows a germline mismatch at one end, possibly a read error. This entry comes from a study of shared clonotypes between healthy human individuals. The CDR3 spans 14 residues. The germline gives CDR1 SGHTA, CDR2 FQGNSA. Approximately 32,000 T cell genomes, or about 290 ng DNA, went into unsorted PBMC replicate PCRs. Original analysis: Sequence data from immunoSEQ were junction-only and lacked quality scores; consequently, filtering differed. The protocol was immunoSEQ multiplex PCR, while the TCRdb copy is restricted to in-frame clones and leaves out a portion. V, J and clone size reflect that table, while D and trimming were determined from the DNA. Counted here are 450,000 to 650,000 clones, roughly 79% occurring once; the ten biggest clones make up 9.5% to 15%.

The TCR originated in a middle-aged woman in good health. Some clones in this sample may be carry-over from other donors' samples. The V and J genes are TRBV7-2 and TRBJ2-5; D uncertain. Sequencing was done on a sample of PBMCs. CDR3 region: CASSLDRGEETRYF. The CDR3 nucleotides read TGTGCCAGCAGCTTAGATCGTGGGGAAGAGACCCGGTACTTC.